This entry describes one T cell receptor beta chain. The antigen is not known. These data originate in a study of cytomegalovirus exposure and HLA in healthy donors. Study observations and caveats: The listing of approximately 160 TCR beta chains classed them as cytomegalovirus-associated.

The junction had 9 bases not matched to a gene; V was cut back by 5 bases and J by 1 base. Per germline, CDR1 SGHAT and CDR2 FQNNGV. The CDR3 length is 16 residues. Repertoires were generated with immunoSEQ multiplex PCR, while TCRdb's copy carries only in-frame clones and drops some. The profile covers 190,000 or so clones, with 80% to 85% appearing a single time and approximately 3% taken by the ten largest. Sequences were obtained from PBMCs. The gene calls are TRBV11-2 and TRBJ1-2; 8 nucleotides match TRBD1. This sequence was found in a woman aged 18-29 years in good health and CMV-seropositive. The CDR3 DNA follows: TGTGCCAGCAGCACACTCCAGGGGGCTCTTAACTATGGCTACACCTTC. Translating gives CASSTLQGALNYGYTF.